These 19 T cell receptor beta chains came from one sample sequenced in a study of blood T cells in healthy people across ages. Alongside a J-beta primer mix, a sample-barcoded 5' primer served in a second PCR lasting about 7 to 11 cycles. A single record per CDR3 protein comes from TCRdb applying MiXCR to the 5' RACE reads. The table includes 720,000 or so distinct CDR3 sequences, 40% to 45% detected once. Source material: blood. All receptors come from a man older than 75 in good health.

The chain employs TRBV3-1 and TRBJ2-1, with 7 positions matching TRBD1. The V segment lost 4 bases and the J segment 8 bases; nucleotides outside the gene matches: 11. The CDR3 is 15 amino acids. CDR1 LGHDT and CDR2 YNNKEL come from the germline V gene (reference sequence). As DNA, the CDR3 is TGTGCCAGCAGCCCAGACAGGGTGAGGCTGCATGAGCAGTTCTTC. Amino acids: CASSPDRVRLHEQFF.

This sequence joins TRBV27 and TRBJ1-1; the D gene is possibly TRBD1 (5 bases). V lost 5 bases and J 4 bases, leaving 17 bases between the germline ends. Germline CDR1 reads MNHEY; CDR2 reads SMNVEV (reference sequence). This CDR3 has 15 amino acids. CDR3 loop: CASSPRGGWGTEAFF. The CDR3 bases are TGTGCCAGCAGTCCGAGGGGTGGGTGGGGCACTGAAGCTTTCTTT.

This clonotype was recorded many times. The chain uses TRBV20-1 and TRBJ2-4; 9 positions match TRBD1. V lost 5 bases, J lost 11 bases, and 7 bases stayed unmatched. This CDR3 region has 12 residues. Looked up from germline, CDR1 is DFQATT and CDR2 is SNEGSKA (reference sequence). The CDR3: CSALPGQGFQYF. The CDR3 DNA is TGCAGTGCTCTCCCGGGACAGGGCTTTCAGTACTTC.

The sample holds a few counts of this clonotype. The chain employs TRBV5-1 and TRBJ2-5; D is ambiguous. Per the germline V gene, CDR1 is SGHRS and CDR2 is YFSETQ. This CDR3 spans 14 amino acids. Trimming took off 5 bases at V and 4 bases at J, with 15 bases between the two ends. This CDR3 is CASSSGFRAETQYF. The CDR3 DNA reads as TGCGCCAGCAGTTCAGGATTTCGGGCAGAGACCCAGTACTTC.

V usage is TRBV10-3 and J usage is TRBJ2-7; D possibly corresponds to TRBD2 (5 bases). The CDR3 contains 14 residues. From germline, CDR1 is ENHRY and CDR2 SYGVKD. V was clipped by 3 bases and J by 1 base, with 10 bases between them. In DNA form, the CDR3 reads TGTGCCATCAGTGAATCTGGGAGATCCTACGAGCAGTACTTC. Translating it yields CAISESGRSYEQYF.

The rearrangement joins TRBV7-9 to TRBJ2-1; D tentatively fits TRBD1 or TRBD2 (5 bases each). The CDR3 is made up of 14 amino acids. Germline V gives CDR1 SEHNR, CDR2 FQNEAQ (reference sequence). Trimming stripped 0 bases from V and 4 bases from J, with 7 bases between. CDR3 sequence: CASSLAREYNEQFF. In nucleotides, the CDR3 is TGTGCCAGCAGCTTAGCCAGGGAGTACAATGAGCAGTTCTTC.

The genes are TRBV20-1 and TRBJ1-5; D unresolved. This CDR3 comprises 14 residues. Per the germline V gene, CDR1 is DFQATT and CDR2 is SNEGSKA (reference sequence). V lost 6 bases and J 4 bases, leaving 16 bases between the germline ends. Here the CDR3 DNA reads TGCAGTGCAGGACGCGGGTTTACGAATCAGCCCCAGCATTTT. Translation gives CSAGRGFTNQPQHF.

Only a few counts were recorded for this clonotype. This chain joins TRBV9 and TRBJ2-3; D might be TRBD1 (6 bases). The CDR3 has 17 amino acids. V was cut by 0 bases and J by 6 bases, with 20 bases left in between. Germline CDR1 reads SGDLS; CDR2 reads YYNGEE. The CDR3 DNA reads as TGTGCCAGCAGCGTAGGGGTGGGGACAAGGGATCGGGATACGCAGTATTTT. Its protein is CASSVGVGTRDRDTQYF.

The table lists this clonotype with a count of one. Its ends do not fully match the called genes, so a read error is possible. This chain joins TRBV18 and TRBJ2-5, with D possibly called TRBD1 or TRBD2 (5 bases each). The CDR3 is made up of 15 amino acids. Germline CDR1 reads KGHSH; CDR2 reads LQKENI. The CDR3 nucleotides are TGTGCCAGCTCACCACGTGGGGGAGTCCAAGAGGCCCAGTACTTC. The encoded protein is CASSPRGGVQEAQYF.

The rearrangement joins TRBV9 to TRBJ1-1; tentative D call: TRBD1 (5 bases). Germline V gene lookup returns CDR1 SGDLS and CDR2 YYNGEE. V was trimmed by 4 bases and J by 1 base, leaving 17 bases between them. There are 16 residues in the CDR3. CDR3 DNA sequence: TGTGCCAGCAGCCGTAATATGGGACGAGCGAACACTGAAGCTTTCTTT. Translating gives CASSRNMGRANTEAFF.

This clonotype was observed many times. CDR3 DNA: TGCAGTGCTAGAGATCCGGGGATTCTGGAGCAGTACTTC. This codes for CSARDPGILEQYF. The chain uses TRBV20-1 and TRBJ2-7; D is perhaps TRBD2 (5 bases). The CDR3 spans 13 residues. CDR1 is DFQATT, CDR2 SNEGSKA, per germline (reference sequence). V shed 0 bases and J shed 7 bases, with 13 bases lying between them.

This chain connects TRBV7-2 to TRBJ2-1, with 8 bases identical to TRBD1. Germline assignment: CDR1 SGHTA and CDR2 FQGNSA. Germline trimming cut 5 bases from V and 5 bases from J; bases unmatched to any gene: 8. The CDR3 spans 15 residues. The CDR3 DNA sequence: TGTGCCAGCAGCCCACGGCAGGGGGCCGACAATGAGCAGTTCTTC. Its protein is CASSPRQGADNEQFF.

The CDR3 coding sequence is TGTGCCACTCGACAGGCCCTCAATGAGCAGTTCTTC. Its translation is CATRQALNEQFF. The chain carries TRBV25-1 and TRBJ2-1, with a possible D match to TRBD1 (6 bases). V gave up 10 bases and J gave up 6 bases, with 13 bases separating them. The CDR3 covers 12 residues. CDR1 is MGHDK and CDR2 is SYGVNS in the germline V gene.

This sequence joins TRBV6-2 or TRBV6-3 and TRBJ1-4; perhaps TRBD1 as D (6 bases). V was shortened by 6 bases and J by 11 bases, with 13 bases between the two germline ends. The CDR3 consists of 12 residues. Germline V gives CDR1 MNHEY, CDR2 SVGEGT. CDR3: CASSMDSLKLFF. The CDR3 region has the DNA TGTGCCAGCAGCATGGACAGCCTGAAACTGTTTTTT.

In regard to this clonotype: A much larger clone lies one base from this, so it may be a read error. Written as DNA, the CDR3 is TGTGCCAGCAGTGAAGCGGGTGGATCAGGGCGCGGTAGGTACGAGCAGTACTTC. Residues: CASSEAGGSGRGRYEQYF. V usage is TRBV25-1 and J usage is TRBJ2-7; D possibly uses TRBD1 or TRBD2 (5 bases each). CDR3 length equals 18 residues. CDR1 MGHDK and CDR2 SYGVNS come from the germline V gene. Trimming pared 2 bases from V and 4 bases from J, leaving 24 bases between.

This sequence joins TRBV20-1 and TRBJ2-1; a possible D gene is TRBD1 (5 bases). V lost 5 bases to trimming and J lost 7 bases, with 18 bases between them. The CDR3 spans 14 residues. Germline CDR1 DFQATT, CDR2 SNEGSKA (reference sequence). As DNA, the CDR3 is TGCAGTGCTGACAAGGACCTTAAGGGGAATGAGCAGTTCTTC. This sequence encodes CSADKDLKGNEQFF.

This clonotype was seen a few times. The rearrangement uses TRBV20-1 and TRBJ2-7; the match to TRBD1 covers 7 bases. The germline V gene encodes CDR1 DFQATT and CDR2 SNEGSKA (reference sequence). J was trimmed by 4 bases and V by 6 bases; bases with no gene match: 15. This CDR3 comprises 15 residues. The CDR3 DNA reads TGCAGTGCCCGCCCCCACGGGACAGCTTCTTACGAGCAGTACTTC. Amino acids: CSARPHGTASYEQYF.

This clonotype was detected only once. A much larger clone differs by one base, so this may be a read error. The genes are TRBV5-1 and TRBJ2-2, with a weak D call TRBD1 (7 bases). Germline V gene lookup returns CDR1 SGHRS and CDR2 YFSETQ. This CDR3 comprises 16 residues. Here the CDR3 reads CVSSPGGQGGTGELFF. Written as DNA, the CDR3 is TGCGTCAGCAGCCCTGGTGGTCAGGGGGGCACCGGGGAGCTGTTTTTT. The complete variable domain, with remaining parts taken from reference TRBV5-1 and TRBJ2-2, reads KAGVTQTPRYLIKTRGQQVTLSCSPISGHRSVSWYQQTPGQGLQFLFEYFSETQRNKGNFPGRFSGRQFSNSRSEMNVSTLELGDSALYLCVSSPGGQGGTGELFFGEGSRLTVL.

This clonotype was picked up a small number of times. The chain has TRBV4-3 and TRBJ2-7; the D is unclear. CDR1 and CDR2 from the germline V gene are LGHNA and YSLEER. V gave up 4 bases and J gave up 6 bases, with 16 bases separating them. This CDR3 is built from 14 residues. The CDR3 DNA follows: TGCGCCAGCAGCCGCCGAAACGGTCTCGGCGAGCAGTACTTC. Its translation: CASSRRNGLGEQYF.